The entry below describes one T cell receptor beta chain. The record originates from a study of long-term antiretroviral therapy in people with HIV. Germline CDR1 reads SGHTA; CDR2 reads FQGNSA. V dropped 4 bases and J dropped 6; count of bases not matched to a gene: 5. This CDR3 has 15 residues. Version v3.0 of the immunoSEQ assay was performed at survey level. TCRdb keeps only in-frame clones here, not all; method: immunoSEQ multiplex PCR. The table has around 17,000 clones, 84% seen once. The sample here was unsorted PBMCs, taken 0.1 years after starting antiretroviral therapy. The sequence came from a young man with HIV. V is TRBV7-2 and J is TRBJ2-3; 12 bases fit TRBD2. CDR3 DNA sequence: TGTGCCAGCAGCTCTGTCCTAGCGGGGGGGGATACGCAGTATTTT. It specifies CASSSVLAGGDTQYF.